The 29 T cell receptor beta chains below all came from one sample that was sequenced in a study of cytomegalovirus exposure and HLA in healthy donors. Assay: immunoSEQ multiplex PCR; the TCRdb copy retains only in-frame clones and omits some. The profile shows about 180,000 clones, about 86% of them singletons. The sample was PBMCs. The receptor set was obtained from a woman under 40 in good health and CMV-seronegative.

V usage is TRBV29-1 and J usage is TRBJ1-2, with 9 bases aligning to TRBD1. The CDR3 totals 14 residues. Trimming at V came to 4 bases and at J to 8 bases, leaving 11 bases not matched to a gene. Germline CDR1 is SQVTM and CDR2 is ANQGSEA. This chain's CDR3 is CSVGLGDRARGYTF. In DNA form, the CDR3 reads TGCAGCGTTGGATTAGGGGACAGGGCCAGGGGCTACACCTTC.

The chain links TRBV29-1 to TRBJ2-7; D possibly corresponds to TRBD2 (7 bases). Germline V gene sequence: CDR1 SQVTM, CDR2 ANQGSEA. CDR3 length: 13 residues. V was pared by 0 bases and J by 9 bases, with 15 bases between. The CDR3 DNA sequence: TGCAGCGTTGAAGAGGGCAGGGGAGGGGGGCAGTACTTC. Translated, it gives CSVEEGRGGGQYF.

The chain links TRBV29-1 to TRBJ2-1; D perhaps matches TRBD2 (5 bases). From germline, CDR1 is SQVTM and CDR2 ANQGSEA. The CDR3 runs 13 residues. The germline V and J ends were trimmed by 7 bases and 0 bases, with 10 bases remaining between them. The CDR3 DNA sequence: TGCAGCGCTCGGGGTAACTCCTACAATGAGCAGTTCTTC. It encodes CSARGNSYNEQFF.

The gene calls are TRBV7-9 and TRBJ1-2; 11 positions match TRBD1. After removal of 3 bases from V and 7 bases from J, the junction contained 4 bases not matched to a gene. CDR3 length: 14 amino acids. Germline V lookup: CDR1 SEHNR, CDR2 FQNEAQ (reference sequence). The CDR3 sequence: CASSFGQGAGGYTF. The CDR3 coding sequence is TGTGCCAGCAGCTTCGGACAGGGGGCAGGTGGCTACACCTTC.

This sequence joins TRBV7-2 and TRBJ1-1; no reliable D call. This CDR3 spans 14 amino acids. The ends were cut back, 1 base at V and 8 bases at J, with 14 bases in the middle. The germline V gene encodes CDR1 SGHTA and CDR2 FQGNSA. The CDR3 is CASSLVFLAYEAFF. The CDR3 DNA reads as TGTGCCAGCAGCTTAGTGTTTTTAGCCTACGAAGCTTTCTTT.

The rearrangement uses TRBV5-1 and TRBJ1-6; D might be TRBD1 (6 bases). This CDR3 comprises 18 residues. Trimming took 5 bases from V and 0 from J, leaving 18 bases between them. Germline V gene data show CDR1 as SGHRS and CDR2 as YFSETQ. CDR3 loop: CASRLTRQASSYNSPLHF. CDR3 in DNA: TGCGCCAGCAGACTGACCCGACAGGCAAGCTCCTATAATTCACCCCTCCACTTT.

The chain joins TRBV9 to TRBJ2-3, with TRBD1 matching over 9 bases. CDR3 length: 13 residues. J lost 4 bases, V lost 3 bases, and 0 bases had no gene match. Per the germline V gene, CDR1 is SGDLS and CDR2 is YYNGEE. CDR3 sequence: CASSGQGADTQYF. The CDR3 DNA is TGTGCCAGCAGCGGACAGGGGGCAGATACGCAGTATTTT.

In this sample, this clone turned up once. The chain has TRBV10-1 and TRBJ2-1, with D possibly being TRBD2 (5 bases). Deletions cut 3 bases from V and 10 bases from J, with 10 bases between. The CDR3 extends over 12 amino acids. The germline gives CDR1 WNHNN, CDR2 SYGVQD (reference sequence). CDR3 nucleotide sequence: TGCGCCAGCAGTGACCCTCCGGGGGAGCAGTTCTTC. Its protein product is CASSDPPGEQFF.

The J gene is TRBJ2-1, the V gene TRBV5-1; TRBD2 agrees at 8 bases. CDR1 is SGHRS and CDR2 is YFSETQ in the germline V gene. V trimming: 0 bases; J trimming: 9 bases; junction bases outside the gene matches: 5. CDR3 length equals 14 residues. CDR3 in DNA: TGCGCCAGCAGCTTGGCCGGACGGGGGGGTGAGCAGTTCTTC. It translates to CASSLAGRGGEQFF. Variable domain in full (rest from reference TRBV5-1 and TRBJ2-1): KAGVTQTPRYLIKTRGQQVTLSCSPISGHRSVSWYQQTPGQGLQFLFEYFSETQRNKGNFPGRFSGRQFSNSRSEMNVSTLELGDSALYLCASSLAGRGGEQFFGPGTRLTVL.

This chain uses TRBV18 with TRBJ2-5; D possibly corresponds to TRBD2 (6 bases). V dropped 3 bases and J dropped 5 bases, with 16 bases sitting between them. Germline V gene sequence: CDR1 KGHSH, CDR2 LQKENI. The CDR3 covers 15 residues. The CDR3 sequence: CASSPPGGKGETQYF. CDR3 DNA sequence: TGTGCCAGCTCACCTCCGGGCGGGAAAGGGGAGACCCAGTACTTC.

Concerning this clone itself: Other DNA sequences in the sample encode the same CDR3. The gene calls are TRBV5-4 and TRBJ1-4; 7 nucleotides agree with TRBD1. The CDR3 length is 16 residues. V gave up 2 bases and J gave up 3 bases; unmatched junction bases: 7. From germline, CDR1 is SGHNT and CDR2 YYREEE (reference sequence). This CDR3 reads CASSFKPGQPNEKLFF. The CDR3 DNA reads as TGTGCCAGCAGCTTTAAACCGGGACAGCCTAATGAAAAACTGTTTTTT.

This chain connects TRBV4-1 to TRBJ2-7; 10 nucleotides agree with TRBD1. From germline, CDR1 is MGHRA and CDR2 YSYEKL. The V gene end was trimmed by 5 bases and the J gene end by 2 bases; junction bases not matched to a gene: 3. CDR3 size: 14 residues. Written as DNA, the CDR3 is TGCGCCAGCAGCGCCGGGACAGGGGCCTACGAGCAGTACTTC. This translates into CASSAGTGAYEQYF.

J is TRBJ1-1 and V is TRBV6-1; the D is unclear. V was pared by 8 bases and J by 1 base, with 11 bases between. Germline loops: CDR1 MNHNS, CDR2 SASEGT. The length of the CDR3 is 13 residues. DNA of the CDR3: TGTGCCAGCCCAAGCTCAGGGAACACTGAAGCTTTCTTT. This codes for CASPSSGNTEAFF.

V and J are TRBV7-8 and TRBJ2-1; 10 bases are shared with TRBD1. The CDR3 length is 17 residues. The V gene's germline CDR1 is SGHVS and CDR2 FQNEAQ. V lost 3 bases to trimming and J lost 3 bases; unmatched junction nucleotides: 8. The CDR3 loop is CASSFGTGANDYNEQFF. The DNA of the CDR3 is TGTGCCAGCAGCTTTGGGACAGGGGCTAACGACTACAATGAGCAGTTCTTC.

CDR3 region: CASRDRGNYGYTF. DNA for the CDR3: TGTGCCAGTAGGGACAGGGGGAACTATGGCTACACCTTC. The V gene is TRBV19, the J gene TRBJ1-2; 10 bases line up with TRBD1. From germline, CDR1 is LNHDA and CDR2 SQIVND (reference sequence). The V gene end was trimmed by 6 bases and the J gene end by 2 bases; junction bases not matched to a gene: 0. The CDR3 loop spans 13 amino acids.

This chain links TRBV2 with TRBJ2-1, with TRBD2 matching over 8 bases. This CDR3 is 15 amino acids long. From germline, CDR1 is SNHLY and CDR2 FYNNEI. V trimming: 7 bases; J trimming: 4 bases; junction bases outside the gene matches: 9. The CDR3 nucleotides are TGTGCCAGCACCCCACGGGGGGGCCGATACAATGAGCAGTTCTTC. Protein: CASTPRGGRYNEQFF.

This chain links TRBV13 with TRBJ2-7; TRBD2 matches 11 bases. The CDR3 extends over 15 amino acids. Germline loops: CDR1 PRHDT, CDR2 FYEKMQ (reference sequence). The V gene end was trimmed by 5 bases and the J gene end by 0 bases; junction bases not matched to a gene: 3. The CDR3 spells CASSLLAGGSYEQYF. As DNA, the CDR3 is TGTGCCAGCAGCCTCCTAGCGGGGGGCTCCTACGAGCAGTACTTC. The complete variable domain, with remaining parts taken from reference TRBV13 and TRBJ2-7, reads AAGVIQSPRHLIKEKRETATLKCYPIPRHDTVYWYQQGPGQDPQFLISFYEKMQSDKGSIPDRFSAQQFSDYHSELNMSSLELGDSALYFCASSLLAGGSYEQYFGPGTRLTVT.

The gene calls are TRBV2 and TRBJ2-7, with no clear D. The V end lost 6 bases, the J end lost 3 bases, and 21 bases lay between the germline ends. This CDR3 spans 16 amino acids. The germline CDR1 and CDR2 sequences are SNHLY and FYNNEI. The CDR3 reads CASRALTGDLFYEQYF. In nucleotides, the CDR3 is TGTGCCAGCAGAGCTTTAACCGGAGATTTATTCTACGAGCAGTACTTC.

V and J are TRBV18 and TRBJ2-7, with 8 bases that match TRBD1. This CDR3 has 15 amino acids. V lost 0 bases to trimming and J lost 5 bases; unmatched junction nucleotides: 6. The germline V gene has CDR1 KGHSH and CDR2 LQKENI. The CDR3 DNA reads TGTGCCAGCTCACCACCGTGGACAGGGAGGAACGAGCAGTACTTC. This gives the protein CASSPPWTGRNEQYF.

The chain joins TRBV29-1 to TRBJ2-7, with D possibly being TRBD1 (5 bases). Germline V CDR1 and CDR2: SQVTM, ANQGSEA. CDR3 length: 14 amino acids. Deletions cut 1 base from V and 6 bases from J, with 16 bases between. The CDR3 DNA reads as TGCAGCGTTGAAGTGTGCAGGGAATTCTGCGAGCAGTACTTC. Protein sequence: CSVEVCREFCEQYF.

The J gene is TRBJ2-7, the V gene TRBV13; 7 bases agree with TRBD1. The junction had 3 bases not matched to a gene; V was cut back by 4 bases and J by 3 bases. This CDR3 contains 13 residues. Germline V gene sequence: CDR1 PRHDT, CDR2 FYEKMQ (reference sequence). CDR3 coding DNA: TGTGCCAGCAGCTCCGGGACAGTCTACGAGCAGTACTTC. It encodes CASSSGTVYEQYF.

The CDR3 sequence is CAISEAGTGGYQPQHF. The CDR3 nucleotides read TGTGCCATCAGCGAAGCGGGGACAGGGGGCTATCAGCCCCAGCATTTT. The rearrangement uses TRBV10-3 and TRBJ1-5; 12 positions match TRBD1. The J segment lost 5 bases and the V segment lost 6 bases, leaving 8 bases of the junction unmatched. CDR1 ENHRY and CDR2 SYGVKD come from the germline V gene. The CDR3 covers 16 residues.

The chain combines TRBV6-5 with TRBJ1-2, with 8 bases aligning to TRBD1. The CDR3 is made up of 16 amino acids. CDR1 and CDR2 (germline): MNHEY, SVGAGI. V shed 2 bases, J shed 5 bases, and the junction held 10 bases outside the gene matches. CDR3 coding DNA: TGTGCCAGCAGTTACAATTACGGCGACAGGGGATATGGCTACACCTTC. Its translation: CASSYNYGDRGYGYTF.

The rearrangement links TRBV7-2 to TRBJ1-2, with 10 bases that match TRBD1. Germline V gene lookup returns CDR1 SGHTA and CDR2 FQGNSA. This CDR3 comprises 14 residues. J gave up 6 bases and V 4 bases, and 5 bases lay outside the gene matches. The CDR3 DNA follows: TGTGCCAGCAGCTCCTGGGACAGGGGCCATGGCTACACCTTC. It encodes CASSSWDRGHGYTF. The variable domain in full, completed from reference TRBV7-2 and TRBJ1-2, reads GAGVSQSPSNKVTEKGKDVELRCDPISGHTALYWYRQSLGQGLEFLIYFQGNSAPDKSGLPSDRFSAERTGGSVSTLTIQRTQQEDSAVYLCASSSWDRGHGYTFGSGTRLTVV.

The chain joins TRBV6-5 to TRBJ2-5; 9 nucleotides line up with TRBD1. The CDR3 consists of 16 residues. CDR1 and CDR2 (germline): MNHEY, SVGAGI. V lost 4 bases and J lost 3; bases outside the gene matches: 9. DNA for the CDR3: TGTGCCAGCAGTTCCCACCCCGGGACAGGGAAAGAGACCCAGTACTTC. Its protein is CASSSHPGTGKETQYF.

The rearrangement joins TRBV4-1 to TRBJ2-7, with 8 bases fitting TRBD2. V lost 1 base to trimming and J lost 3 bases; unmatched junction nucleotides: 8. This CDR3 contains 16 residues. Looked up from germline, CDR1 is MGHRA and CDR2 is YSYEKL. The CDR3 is CASSQVSSSGYYEQYF. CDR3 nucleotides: TGCGCCAGCAGCCAAGTTTCTTCTAGCGGGTACTACGAGCAGTACTTC.

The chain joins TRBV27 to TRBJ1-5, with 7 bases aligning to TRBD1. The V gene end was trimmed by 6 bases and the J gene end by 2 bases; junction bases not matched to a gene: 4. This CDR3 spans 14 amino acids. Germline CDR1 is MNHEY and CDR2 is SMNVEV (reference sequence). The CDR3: CASRNGQGNQPQHF. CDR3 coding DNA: TGTGCCAGCAGAAACGGACAGGGCAATCAGCCCCAGCATTTT.

The CDR3 DNA is TGTGCCTTGGCCGGGACTAGCGGGGCTGGCCTGCAGTTCTTC. Residues: CALAGTSGAGLQFF. This chain joins TRBV30 and TRBJ2-1; TRBD2 matches at 13 bases. Germline values: CDR1 GTSNPN, CDR2 SVGIG (reference sequence). The CDR3 runs to 14 residues. Germline trimming cut 7 bases from V and 12 bases from J; bases unmatched to any gene: 12.

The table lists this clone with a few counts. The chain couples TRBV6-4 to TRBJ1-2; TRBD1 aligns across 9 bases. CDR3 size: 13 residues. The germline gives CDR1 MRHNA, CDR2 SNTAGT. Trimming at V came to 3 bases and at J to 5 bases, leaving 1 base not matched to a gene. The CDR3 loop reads CASSETGGYGYTF. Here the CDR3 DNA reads TGTGCCAGCAGTGAGACAGGGGGGTATGGCTACACCTTC.